Listed here are 29 T cell receptor beta chains from one sample, sequenced in a study of T cells in Graves' hyperthyroidism and ophthalmopathy (dated by TCRdb to the late 2010s). Libraries were built with multiplex PCR. Sequencing was performed on an Illumina HiSeq 2000. Amplification of TCR beta CDR3 regions was carried out from RNA transcripts. The TCR CDR3 was subjected to a first round of RT-PCR using the HTBI primer set and the Qiagen OneStep RT-PCR kit. The public reads were reprocessed in TCRdb via fastp at Q25 and MiXCR, keeping in-frame beta chains. Each entry merges the rows of one CDR3 protein and shows their most common DNA and genes. For this sample the table gives roughly 530,000 distinct CDR3 sequences, of which 17% were detected only once. 15% to 20% of the sample is held by the ten biggest clonotypes. The sample consisted of blood. The receptors were gathered from a woman younger than 30 with Graves' ophthalmopathy.

At least ten counts were recorded for this clonotype. In nucleotides, the CDR3 is TGTGCCTGGAGTATGCGACAGATCTTCTCTGAAGCTTTCTTT. As protein: CAWSMRQIFSEAFF. The V call is TRBV30, the J call TRBJ1-1, with D perhaps TRBD1 (5 bases). Looked up from germline, CDR1 is GTSNPN and CDR2 is SVGIG (reference sequence). This CDR3 has 14 residues. The germline V and J ends were trimmed by 2 bases and 6 bases, with 16 bases remaining between them.

There are many counts of this clonotype. The CDR3 DNA is TGTGCCAGCTCATCATTCGAGGTCTATGGCTACACCTTC. Translation gives CASSSFEVYGYTF. V and J are TRBV18 and TRBJ1-2; the D is unclear. CDR1 is KGHSH, CDR2 LQKENI, per germline. There are 13 residues in the CDR3. Trimming left V 5 bases short and J 4 bases short, with 11 bases between. Variable domain in full (rest from reference TRBV18 and TRBJ1-2): NAGVMQNPRHLVRRRGQEARLRCSPMKGHSHVYWYRQLPEEGLKFMVYLQKENIIDESGMPKERFSAEFPKEGPSILRIQQVVRGDSAAYFCASSSFEVYGYTFGSGTRLTVV.

For this clonotype: Just one base apart from a much larger clone, this may be a read error. This CDR3 fails to terminate in the conserved phenylalanine or tryptophan, so it likely reflects a read error. V and J are TRBV30 and TRBJ2-7; 7 bases map to TRBD2. The germline V gene has CDR1 GTSNPN and CDR2 SVGIG (reference sequence). CDR3 length: 12 residues. Germline trimming cut 4 bases from V and 3 bases from J; bases unmatched to any gene: 3. CDR3 amino acids: CAWNGGNYEQYS. The CDR3 DNA follows: TGTGCCTGGAACGGGGGGAACTACGAGCAGTACTCC.

This clonotype occurred many times. CDR3: CASSLIRQGSEQFF. The CDR3 region has the DNA TGCGCCAGCAGCTTGATCAGACAGGGTTCTGAGCAGTTCTTC. V usage is TRBV5-1 and J usage is TRBJ2-1; 7 nucleotides align to TRBD1. There are 14 residues in the CDR3. The germline V gene has CDR1 SGHRS and CDR2 YFSETQ. V trimming: 1 base; J trimming: 9 bases; junction bases outside the gene matches: 7.

In its sample, this clonotype was seen many times. The chain is built from TRBV2 and TRBJ1-5; D unresolved. V lost 8 bases to trimming and J lost 3 bases, with 8 bases between them. The CDR3 is made up of 12 amino acids. CDR1 is SNHLY, CDR2 FYNNEI, per germline. The CDR3 DNA reads TGTGCCAGCCACAAGCCCAATCAGCCCCAGCATTTT. Its translation is CASHKPNQPQHF.

The sample holds many counts of this clonotype. The gene calls are TRBV7-6 and TRBJ1-1, with 8 bases identical to TRBD1. Germline CDR1 and CDR2: SGHVS and FNYEAQ. Losses at the gene ends were 4 bases for V and 3 bases for J; bases not matched to a gene: 10. The CDR3 covers 16 residues. DNA of the CDR3: TGTGCCAGCAGCTATATCAGGGGGCGCGGAGACACTGAAGCTTTCTTT. Its translation: CASSYIRGRGDTEAFF.

The CDR3 bases are TGTGCCAGCAGCCGCTATAGCGAGACCCAGTACTTC. Its protein product is CASSRYSETQYF. V is TRBV5-4 and J is TRBJ2-5; D not certain. The V end was cut by 4 bases, the J end by 5 bases, with 9 bases between. The CDR3 loop spans 12 amino acids. Per germline, CDR1 SGHNT and CDR2 YYREEE (reference sequence).

This chain uses TRBV14 with TRBJ1-4; D not resolved. The CDR3 totals 13 residues. Germline V lookup: CDR1 SGHDN, CDR2 FVKESK. With 5 bases removed from V and 7 bases from J, the gap between germline ends came to 11 bases. Here the CDR3 reads CASSVQTSEKLFF. The CDR3 DNA reads TGTGCCAGCAGCGTGCAAACGAGTGAAAAACTGTTTTTT.

This chain uses TRBV28 with TRBJ2-3, with 7 nucleotides matching TRBD1. V gave up 6 bases and J gave up 1 base; unmatched junction bases: 7. CDR1 MDHEN and CDR2 SYDVKM come from the germline V gene. The length of the CDR3 is 15 residues. CDR3 nucleotide sequence: TGTGCCAGCAGCCACAGGGGTTTAGGCACAGATACGCAGTATTTT. Amino acid sequence: CASSHRGLGTDTQYF.

In its sample, this clonotype was seen many times. The chain employs TRBV9 and TRBJ2-5; a weak D match, TRBD2 (6 bases). The ends were cut back, 0 bases at V and 2 bases at J, with 11 bases in the middle. The CDR3 spans 15 residues. Per the germline V gene, CDR1 is SGDLS and CDR2 is YYNGEE. The CDR3 nucleotides read TGTGCCAGCAGCGTAGAACCGGGGAGGCAAGAGACCCAGTACTTC. This sequence encodes CASSVEPGRQETQYF.

This clonotype was detected many times. The chain links TRBV27 to TRBJ1-5, with D perhaps TRBD1 (5 bases). This CDR3 is built from 13 residues. Trimming shortened V by 2 bases and J by 5 bases, and 7 bases separated the two germline ends. The germline V gene encodes CDR1 MNHEY and CDR2 SMNVEV (reference sequence). DNA for the CDR3: TGTGCCAGCAGTTTAACAGGATATCAGCCCCAGCATTTT. It yields the protein CASSLTGYQPQHF.

CDR3 sequence (DNA): TGTGCCAGCAGCTTGGGTTCTATGGGGCGAAGCGATCAGCCCCAGCATTTT. Its protein product is CASSLGSMGRSDQPQHF. V is TRBV7-2 and J is TRBJ1-5; tentatively, D is TRBD1 (5 bases). The ends were cut back, 3 bases at V and 5 bases at J, with 20 bases in the middle. This CDR3 is built from 17 residues. CDR1 is SGHTA, CDR2 FQGNSA, per germline.

This clonotype was counted many times. V usage is TRBV28 and J usage is TRBJ2-5; 8 bases fit TRBD1. The germline V gene has CDR1 MDHEN and CDR2 SYDVKM. This CDR3 region has 15 residues. V shed 3 bases and J 5 bases; nucleotides not matched to a gene: 8. The CDR3 loop reads CASSFSRGRGETQYF. In DNA, the CDR3 is TGTGCCAGCAGTTTTAGCAGGGGGCGTGGCGAGACCCAGTACTTC.

This clonotype was found many times. The J gene is TRBJ1-1, the V gene TRBV10-3; 7 positions match TRBD1. V lost 2 bases and J lost 1; bases outside the gene matches: 1. Per the germline V gene, CDR1 is ENHRY and CDR2 is SYGVKD. CDR3 size: 14 residues. DNA of the CDR3: TGTGCCATCAGTGAGGGACAGGCGAACACTGAAGCTTTCTTT. Protein: CAISEGQANTEAFF.

Only a few counts were recorded for this clonotype. The chain uses TRBV5-5 and TRBJ1-5; D is ambiguous. With 3 bases removed from V and 0 bases from J, the gap between germline ends came to 10 bases. The CDR3 loop spans 15 amino acids. Germline CDR1 SGHKS, CDR2 YYEKEE (reference sequence). In DNA form, the CDR3 reads TGTGCCAGCAGCTCGGGAGGTTATAGCAATCAGCCCCAGCATTTT. Amino acids: CASSSGGYSNQPQHF.

V is TRBV19 and J is TRBJ2-5, with 12 bases matching TRBD2. CDR3 size: 17 residues. Germline-derived CDR1 and CDR2 are LNHDA and SQIVND (reference sequence). The V and J ends lost 9 bases and 2 bases, in that order; junction bases with no gene match: 13. The CDR3 region has the DNA TGTGCCAGCAGCCAGGGGGGGCTAGCGGGAGGGCAAGAGACCCAGTACTTC. This codes for CASSQGGLAGGQETQYF.

This clonotype was recorded at least ten times. This sequence joins TRBV27 and TRBJ2-2, with TRBD1 matching 9 bases. Germline loops: CDR1 MNHEY, CDR2 SMNVEV (reference sequence). V gave up 5 bases and J gave up 2 bases; unmatched junction bases: 15. This CDR3 is 19 amino acids long. The CDR3 region is CASSKGDREGTFNTGELFF. The DNA of the CDR3 is TGTGCCAGCAGTAAGGGGGACAGGGAAGGAACGTTCAACACCGGGGAGCTGTTTTTT.

This clonotype was detected many times. The V gene is TRBV18, the J gene TRBJ2-1; the D is unclear. The germline gives CDR1 KGHSH, CDR2 LQKENI. V lost 2 bases, J lost 4 bases, and 6 bases lay in between. CDR3 size: 13 residues. The CDR3 coding sequence is TGTGCCAGCTCACCAATCAGTTACAATGAGCAGTTCTTC. Residues: CASSPISYNEQFF.

This clonotype was detected ten times or more. The V gene is TRBV12-5, the J gene TRBJ1-1; a weak D match, TRBD1 (5 bases). V was cut by 1 base and J by 7 bases, with 7 bases left in between. The CDR3 covers 12 residues. Germline V gene sequence: CDR1 LGHNT, CDR2 FRNRAP. CDR3 DNA: TGTGCTAGTGGTTTGGAGGGGAGTGAAGCTTTCTTT. This gives the protein CASGLEGSEAFF.

The table lists this clonotype with many counts. The J gene is TRBJ2-2, the V gene TRBV6-1, with a possible D match to TRBD1 (7 bases). Germline CDR1 is MNHNS and CDR2 is SASEGT. Between the trimmed V and J ends, which lost 5 bases and 0 bases, there was a span of 19 bases. There are 18 residues in the CDR3. CDR3 DNA: TGTGCCAGCAGTTTTCCGTCAGGGGGGAGAGCGAACACCGGGGAGCTGTTTTTT. Translation: CASSFPSGGRANTGELFF.

This clonotype was counted many times. This sequence joins TRBV28 and TRBJ1-2; D gene ambiguous. Germline V gene lookup returns CDR1 MDHEN and CDR2 SYDVKM. This CDR3 is built from 13 residues. V lost 3 bases and J 9 bases, leaving 14 bases between the germline ends. As DNA, the CDR3 is TGTGCCAGCAGTTTCGGGTTCGGTAGTAGCTACACCTTC. Its translation is CASSFGFGSSYTF.

This clonotype occurred many times. The CDR3 loop is CASSLRLAGNTGELFF. In DNA form, the CDR3 reads TGCGCCAGCAGCTTGAGACTAGCGGGGAACACCGGGGAGCTGTTTTTT. The gene calls are TRBV5-1 and TRBJ2-2; 10 nucleotides align to TRBD2. CDR3 length: 16 residues. Looked up from germline, CDR1 is SGHRS and CDR2 is YFSETQ. V shed 1 base, J shed 1 base, and the junction held 1 base outside the gene matches.

As regards this clonotype: At one of its ends the junction is not consistent with the germline gene, which may arise from a read error. The rearrangement joins TRBV19 to TRBJ1-5; tentative D call: TRBD1 (5 bases). The germline gives CDR1 LNHDA, CDR2 SQIVND (reference sequence). This CDR3 contains 18 residues. The CDR3 sequence is CASSTLSDREYSNQPQRF. The CDR3 coding sequence is TGTGCCAGTAGTACATTATCCGACAGAGAATATAGCAATCAGCCCCAGCGTTTT.

This sequence joins TRBV20-1 and TRBJ2-5; no definite D call. The V end lost 0 bases, the J end lost 5 bases, and 10 bases lay between the germline ends. Germline V gene lookup returns CDR1 DFQATT and CDR2 SNEGSKA (reference sequence). The CDR3 is made up of 13 amino acids. The CDR3 DNA follows: TGCAGTGCTAGAGATCTAACTCAGGAGACCCAGTACTTC. It translates to CSARDLTQETQYF.

This clonotype was seen more than once but under ten times. The chain recombines TRBV30 with TRBJ2-7; 11 positions match TRBD2. CDR3 length: 14 residues. Per germline, CDR1 GTSNPN and CDR2 SVGIG (reference sequence). The trim removed 1 base at V and 5 bases at J, leaving 4 bases unmatched. Here the CDR3 reads CAWSEGLAVDEQYF. CDR3 in DNA: TGTGCCTGGAGTGAGGGACTAGCGGTGGACGAGCAGTACTTC. The variable domain in full, with the rest retrieved from reference TRBV30 and TRBJ2-7, is SQTIHQWPATLVQPVGSPLSLECTVEGTSNPNLYWYRQAAGRGLQLLFYSVGIGQISSEVPQNLSASRPQDRQFILSSKKLLLSDSGFYLCAWSEGLAVDEQYFGPGTRLTVT.

The CDR3: CASSSPTSGRINEQFF. The CDR3 DNA is TGTGCCAGCAGCTCCCCAACTAGCGGGAGAATCAATGAGCAGTTCTTC. The J gene is TRBJ2-1, the V gene TRBV7-6; TRBD2 matches at 11 bases. Trimming removed 4 bases from V and 6 bases from J; junction bases left unmatched: 8. The CDR3 is 16 amino acids. Germline loops: CDR1 SGHVS, CDR2 FNYEAQ.

CDR3 protein: CAWSQSGGRGQPQHF. For the CDR3, the DNA is TGTGCCTGGAGTCAATCCGGGGGGCGCGGGCAGCCCCAGCATTTT. The chain is built from TRBV30 and TRBJ1-5, with D maybe TRBD1 (6 bases). Per germline, CDR1 GTSNPN and CDR2 SVGIG (reference sequence). V was trimmed by 2 bases and J by 7 bases, leaving 18 bases between them. The length of the CDR3 is 15 residues. The variable domain in full, with the rest retrieved from reference TRBV30 and TRBJ1-5, is SQTIHQWPATLVQPVGSPLSLECTVEGTSNPNLYWYRQAAGRGLQLLFYSVGIGQISSEVPQNLSASRPQDRQFILSSKKLLLSDSGFYLCAWSQSGGRGQPQHFGDGTRLSIL.

This clonotype was seen ten or more times. This chain links TRBV3-1 with TRBJ2-1, with D perhaps given as TRBD1 or TRBD2 (5 bases each). Germline-derived CDR1 and CDR2 are LGHDT and YNNKEL (reference sequence). With 3 bases removed from V and 7 bases from J, the gap between germline ends came to 19 bases. The CDR3 spans 16 residues. CDR3 sequence (DNA): TGTGCCAGCAGCCACGAAACGGGACGGCCTTGGAATGAGCAGTTCTTC. Its translation is CASSHETGRPWNEQFF.

The sample holds many counts of this clonotype. V gene TRBV28 combines with J gene TRBJ2-7; 7 nucleotides agree with TRBD2. The ends lost 7 bases at V and 3 bases at J; junction bases unmatched: 9. Looked up from germline, CDR1 is MDHEN and CDR2 is SYDVKM. The CDR3 is 14 residues long. This CDR3 is CASTYRGDSYEQYF. CDR3 DNA: TGTGCCAGCACCTACCGGGGGGATAGCTACGAGCAGTACTTC.